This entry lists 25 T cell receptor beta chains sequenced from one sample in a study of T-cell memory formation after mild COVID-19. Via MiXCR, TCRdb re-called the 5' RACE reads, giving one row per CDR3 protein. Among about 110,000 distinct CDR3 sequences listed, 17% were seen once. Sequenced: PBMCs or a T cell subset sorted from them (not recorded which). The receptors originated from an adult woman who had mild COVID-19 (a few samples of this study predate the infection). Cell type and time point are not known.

In DNA form, the CDR3 reads TGTGCCAGCAGTGATTGGGGGGGCTACGAGCAGTACTTC. Amino acids: CASSDWGGYEQYF. The rearrangement links TRBV2 to TRBJ2-7; 7 nucleotides match TRBD2. This CDR3 is 13 amino acids long. The germline V gene has CDR1 SNHLY and CDR2 FYNNEI. The trim removed 3 bases at V and 3 bases at J, leaving 2 bases unmatched.

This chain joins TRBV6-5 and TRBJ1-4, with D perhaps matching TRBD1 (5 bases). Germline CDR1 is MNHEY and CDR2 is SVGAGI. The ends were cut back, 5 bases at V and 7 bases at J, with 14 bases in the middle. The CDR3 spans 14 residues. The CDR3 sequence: CASSTQGTGEKLFF. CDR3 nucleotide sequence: TGTGCCAGCAGTACCCAGGGAACAGGTGAAAAACTGTTTTTT.

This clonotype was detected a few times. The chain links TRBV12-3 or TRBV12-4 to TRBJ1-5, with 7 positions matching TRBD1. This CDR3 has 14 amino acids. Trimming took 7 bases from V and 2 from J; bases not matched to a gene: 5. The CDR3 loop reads CASTLGQGNQPQHF. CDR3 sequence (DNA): TGTGCCAGCACCCTCGGACAGGGCAATCAGCCCCAGCATTTT.

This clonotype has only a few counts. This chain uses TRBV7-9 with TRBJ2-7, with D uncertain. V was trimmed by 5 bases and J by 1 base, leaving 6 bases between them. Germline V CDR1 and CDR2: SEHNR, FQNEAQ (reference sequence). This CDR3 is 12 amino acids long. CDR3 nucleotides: TGTGCCAGCAGCCGGAATTCCTACGAGCAGTACTTC. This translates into CASSRNSYEQYF.

The CDR3 sequence is CASSASGDNSPLHF. The CDR3, as DNA: TGTGCCAGCAGTGCGAGTGGGGATAATTCACCCCTCCACTTT. The chain joins TRBV6-1 to TRBJ1-6; the D is unclear. CDR1 is MNHNS and CDR2 is SASEGT in the germline V gene. Between the trimmed V and J ends, which lost 4 bases and 5 bases, there was a span of 9 bases. The CDR3 loop spans 14 amino acids.

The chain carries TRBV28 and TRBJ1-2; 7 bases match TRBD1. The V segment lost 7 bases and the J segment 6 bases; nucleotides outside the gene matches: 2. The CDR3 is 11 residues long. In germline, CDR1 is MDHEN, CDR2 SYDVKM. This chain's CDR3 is CASTGGHGYTF. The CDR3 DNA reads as TGTGCCAGCACAGGGGGTCATGGCTACACCTTC.

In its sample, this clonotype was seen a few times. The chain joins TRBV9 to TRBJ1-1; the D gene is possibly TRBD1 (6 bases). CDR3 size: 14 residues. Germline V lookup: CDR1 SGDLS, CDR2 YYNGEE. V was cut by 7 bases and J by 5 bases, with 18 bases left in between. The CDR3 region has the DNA TGTGCCAGCGCTGCGGGGGGGCCGGGGACTGAAGCTTTCTTT. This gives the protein CASAAGGPGTEAFF.

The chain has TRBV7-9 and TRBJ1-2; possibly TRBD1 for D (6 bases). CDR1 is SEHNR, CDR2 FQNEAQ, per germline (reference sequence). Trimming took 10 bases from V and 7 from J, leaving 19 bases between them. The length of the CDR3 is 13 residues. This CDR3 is CAIPGQGASGYTF. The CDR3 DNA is TGTGCCATCCCGGGACAAGGAGCTTCTGGCTACACCTTC.

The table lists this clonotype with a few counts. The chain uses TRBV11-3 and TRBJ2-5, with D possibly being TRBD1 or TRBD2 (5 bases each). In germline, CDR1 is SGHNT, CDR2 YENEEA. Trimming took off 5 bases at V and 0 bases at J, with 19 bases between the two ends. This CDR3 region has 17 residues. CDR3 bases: TGTGCCAGCAGCCCCCGGGAACCGGGACGATACCAAGAGACCCAGTACTTC. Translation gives CASSPREPGRYQETQYF.

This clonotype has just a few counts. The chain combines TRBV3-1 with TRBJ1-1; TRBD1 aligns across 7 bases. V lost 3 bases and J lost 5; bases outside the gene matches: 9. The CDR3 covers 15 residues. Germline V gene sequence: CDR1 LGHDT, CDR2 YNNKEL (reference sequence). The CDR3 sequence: CASSHNRDRRTEAFF. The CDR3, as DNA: TGTGCCAGCAGCCACAACCGGGACAGAAGAACTGAAGCTTTCTTT.

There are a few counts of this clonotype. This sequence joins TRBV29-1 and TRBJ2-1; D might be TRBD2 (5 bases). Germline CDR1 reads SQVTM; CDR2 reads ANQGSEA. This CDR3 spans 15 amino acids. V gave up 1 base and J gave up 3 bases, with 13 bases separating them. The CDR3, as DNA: TGCAGCGTTGAAGTAGCAACGGGGTTCTACAATGAGCAGTTCTTC. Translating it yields CSVEVATGFYNEQFF.

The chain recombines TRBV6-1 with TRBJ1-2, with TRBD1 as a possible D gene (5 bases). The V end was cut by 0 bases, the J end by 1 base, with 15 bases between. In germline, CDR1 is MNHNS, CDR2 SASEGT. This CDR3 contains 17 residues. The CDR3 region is CASSEARIGAHNYGYTF. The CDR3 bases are TGTGCCAGCAGTGAAGCGAGAATAGGGGCACATAACTATGGCTACACCTTC.

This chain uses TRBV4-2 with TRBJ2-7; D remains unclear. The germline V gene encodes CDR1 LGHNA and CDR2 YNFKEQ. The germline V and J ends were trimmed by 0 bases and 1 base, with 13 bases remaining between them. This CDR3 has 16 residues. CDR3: CASSQDARPSSYEQYF. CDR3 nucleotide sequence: TGTGCCAGCAGCCAAGACGCGCGCCCGAGTTCCTACGAGCAGTACTTC.

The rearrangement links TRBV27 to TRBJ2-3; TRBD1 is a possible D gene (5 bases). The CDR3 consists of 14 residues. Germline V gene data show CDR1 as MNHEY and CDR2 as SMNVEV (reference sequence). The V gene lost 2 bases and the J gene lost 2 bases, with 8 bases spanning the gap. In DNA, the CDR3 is TGTGCCAGCAGTTTAATACAGGACACAGATACGCAGTATTTT. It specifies CASSLIQDTDTQYF.

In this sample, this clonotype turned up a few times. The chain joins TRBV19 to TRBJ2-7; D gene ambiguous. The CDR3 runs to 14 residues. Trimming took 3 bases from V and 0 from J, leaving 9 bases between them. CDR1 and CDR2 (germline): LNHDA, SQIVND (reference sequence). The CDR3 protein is CASSITAGSYEQYF. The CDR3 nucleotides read TGTGCCAGTAGTATTACAGCAGGCTCCTACGAGCAGTACTTC.

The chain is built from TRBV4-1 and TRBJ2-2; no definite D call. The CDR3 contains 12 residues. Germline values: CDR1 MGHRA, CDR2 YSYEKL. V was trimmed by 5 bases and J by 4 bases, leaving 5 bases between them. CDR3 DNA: TGCGCCAGCAGCTCCTTCACCGGGGAGCTGTTTTTT. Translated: CASSSFTGELFF.

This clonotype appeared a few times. In DNA, the CDR3 is TGTGCCAGCACCCCTGGGCTACTAGCCAAAAACATTCAGTACTTC. This encodes CASTPGLLAKNIQYF. This chain joins TRBV7-8 and TRBJ2-4; no definite D call. Trimming removed 7 bases from V and 0 bases from J, with 13 bases in between. The CDR3 spans 15 residues. CDR1 is SGHVS, CDR2 FQNEAQ, per germline.

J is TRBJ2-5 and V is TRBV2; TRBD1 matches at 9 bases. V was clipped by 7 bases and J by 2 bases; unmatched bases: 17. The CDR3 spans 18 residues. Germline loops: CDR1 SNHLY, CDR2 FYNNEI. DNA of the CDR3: TGTGCCAGCATAGATCCGGGACAGGGACGTTCGCTGCAAGAGACCCAGTACTTC. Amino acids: CASIDPGQGRSLQETQYF.

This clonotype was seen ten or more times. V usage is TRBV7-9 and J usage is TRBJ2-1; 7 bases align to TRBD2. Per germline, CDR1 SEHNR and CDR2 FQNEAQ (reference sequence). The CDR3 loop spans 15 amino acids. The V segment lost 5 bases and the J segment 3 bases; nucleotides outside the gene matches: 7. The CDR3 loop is CASSPRDYHYNEQFF. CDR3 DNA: TGTGCCAGCAGCCCCCGGGACTACCACTACAATGAGCAGTTCTTC.

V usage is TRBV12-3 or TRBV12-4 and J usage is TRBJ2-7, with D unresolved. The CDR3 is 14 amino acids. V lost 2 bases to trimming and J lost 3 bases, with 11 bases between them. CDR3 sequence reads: CASSLLIDVYEQYF. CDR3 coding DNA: TGTGCCAGCAGTTTACTGATAGACGTCTACGAGCAGTACTTC.

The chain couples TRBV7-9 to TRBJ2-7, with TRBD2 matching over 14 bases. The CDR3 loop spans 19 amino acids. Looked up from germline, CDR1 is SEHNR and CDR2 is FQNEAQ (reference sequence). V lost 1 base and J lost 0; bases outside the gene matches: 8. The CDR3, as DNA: TGTGCCAGCAGCTTAGTGGGACTAGCGGGAGTGTCCCGCTCCTACGAGCAGTACTTC. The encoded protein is CASSLVGLAGVSRSYEQYF. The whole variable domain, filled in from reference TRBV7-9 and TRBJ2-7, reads DTGVSQNPRHKITKRGQNVTFRCDPISEHNRLYWYRQTLGQGPEFLTYFQNEAQLEKSRLLSDRFSAERPKGSFSTLEIQRTEQGDSAMYLCASSLVGLAGVSRSYEQYFGPGTRLTVT.

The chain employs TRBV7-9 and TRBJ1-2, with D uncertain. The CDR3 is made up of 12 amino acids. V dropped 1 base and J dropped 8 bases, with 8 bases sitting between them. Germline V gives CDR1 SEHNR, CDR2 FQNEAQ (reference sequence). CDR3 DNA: TGTGCCAGCAGCTTAGGGGGTGAAGGCTACACCTTC. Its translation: CASSLGGEGYTF.

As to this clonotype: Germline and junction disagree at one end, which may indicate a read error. The CDR3 loop is CSDRDTGQGTYEQYF. The CDR3 nucleotides read TGCAGTGATAGAGATACAGGACAGGGAACCTACGAGCAGTACTTC. The gene calls are TRBV20-1 and TRBJ2-7; TRBD1 matches at 8 bases. CDR1 is DFQATT and CDR2 is SNEGSKA in the germline V gene (reference sequence). This CDR3 has 15 residues.

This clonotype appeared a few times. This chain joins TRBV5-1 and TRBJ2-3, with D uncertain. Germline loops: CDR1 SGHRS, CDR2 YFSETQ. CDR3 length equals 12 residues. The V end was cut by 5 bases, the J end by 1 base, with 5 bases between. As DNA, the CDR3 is TGCGCCAGCAGTATAGGCACAGATACGCAGTATTTT. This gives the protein CASSIGTDTQYF.

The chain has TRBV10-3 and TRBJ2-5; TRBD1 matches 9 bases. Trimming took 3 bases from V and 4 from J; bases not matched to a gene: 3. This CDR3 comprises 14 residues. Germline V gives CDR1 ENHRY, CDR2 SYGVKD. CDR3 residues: CAISDVDRGETQYF. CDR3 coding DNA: TGTGCCATCAGTGATGTGGACAGGGGAGAGACCCAGTACTTC.